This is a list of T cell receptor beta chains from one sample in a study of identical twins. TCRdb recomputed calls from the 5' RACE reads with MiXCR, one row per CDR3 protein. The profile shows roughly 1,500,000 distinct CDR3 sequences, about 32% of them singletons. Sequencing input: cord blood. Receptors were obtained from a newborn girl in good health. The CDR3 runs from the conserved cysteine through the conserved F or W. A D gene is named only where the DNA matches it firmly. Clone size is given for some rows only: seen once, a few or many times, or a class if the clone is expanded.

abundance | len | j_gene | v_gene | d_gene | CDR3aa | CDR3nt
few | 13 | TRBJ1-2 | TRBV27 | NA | CASSWGHNYGYTF | TGTGCCAGCAGTTGGGGTCATAACTATGGCTACACCTTC
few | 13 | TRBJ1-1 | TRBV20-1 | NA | CSARDGQGPGAFF | TGCAGTGCTAGAGATGGGCAGGGCCCCGGAGCTTTCTTT
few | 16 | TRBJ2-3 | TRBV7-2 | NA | CASSTPGLPGTDTQYF | TGTGCCAGCAGCACGCCGGGGCTCCCCGGGACAGATACGCAGTATTTT
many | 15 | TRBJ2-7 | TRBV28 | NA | CASSLYGSTPYEQYF | TGTGCCAGCAGTTTATACGGGAGTACCCCCTACGAGCAGTACTTC
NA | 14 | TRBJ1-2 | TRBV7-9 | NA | CASRIPGPNYGYTF | TGTGCCAGCAGGATACCGGGCCCAAACTATGGCTACACCTTC
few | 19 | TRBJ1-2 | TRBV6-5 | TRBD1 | CASSYPRTGTGPLSYGYTF | TGTGCCAGCAGTTACCCGAGAACCGGGACAGGGCCTCTTTCCTATGGCTACACCTTC
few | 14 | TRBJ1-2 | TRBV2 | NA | CASSSTTGPYGYTF | TGTGCCAGCAGTTCCACGACAGGCCCCTATGGCTACACCTTC
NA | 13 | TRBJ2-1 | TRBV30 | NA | CAWSVRRGTEQFF | TGTGCCTGGAGTGTACGTCGAGGGACAGAGCAGTTCTTC
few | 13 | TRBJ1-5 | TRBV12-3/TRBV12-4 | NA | CASGGTGNQPQHF | TGTGCCAGTGGGGGAACAGGCAATCAGCCCCAGCATTTT
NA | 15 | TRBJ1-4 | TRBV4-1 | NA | CASSQDQAAGEKLFF | TGCGCCAGCAGCCAAGATCAGGCAGCGGGTGAAAAACTGTTTTTT
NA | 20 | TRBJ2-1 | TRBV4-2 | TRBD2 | CASSTEWTSGGQSSYNEQFF | TGTGCCAGCAGCACAGAATGGACTAGCGGGGGGCAAAGCTCCTACAATGAGCAGTTCTTC
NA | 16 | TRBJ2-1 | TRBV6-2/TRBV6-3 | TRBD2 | CASRRSGRATYNEQFF | TGTGCCAGCAGACGTAGCGGGAGGGCCACCTACAATGAGCAGTTCTTC
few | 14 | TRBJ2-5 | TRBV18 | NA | CASSPLRGAETQYF | TGTGCCAGCTCACCACTCAGGGGTGCGGAGACCCAGTACTTC
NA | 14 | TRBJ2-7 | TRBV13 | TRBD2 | CASSPRAGAGEQYF | TGTGCCAGCAGCCCCAGGGCGGGAGCTGGCGAGCAGTACTTC
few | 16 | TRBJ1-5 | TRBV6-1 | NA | CASSEVRQFGNQPQHF | TGTGCCAGCAGTGAAGTGAGACAGTTTGGCAATCAGCCCCAGCATTTT
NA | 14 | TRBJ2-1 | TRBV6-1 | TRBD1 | CASRSGGSVYEQFF | TGTGCCAGCAGATCAGGGGGCAGTGTCTATGAGCAGTTCTTC
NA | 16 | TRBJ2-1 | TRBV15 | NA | CATSREWSPYYNEQFF | TGTGCCACCAGCAGAGAGTGGAGCCCCTACTACAATGAGCAGTTCTTC
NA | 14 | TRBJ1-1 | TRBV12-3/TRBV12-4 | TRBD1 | CASRDRERHSEAFF | TGTGCCAGCCGGGACAGGGAGAGGCACTCTGAAGCTTTCTTT
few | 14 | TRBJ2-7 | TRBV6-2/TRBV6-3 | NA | CASTSRRGMYEQYF | TGTGCCAGCACCTCCCGGCGGGGAATGTACGAGCAGTACTTC
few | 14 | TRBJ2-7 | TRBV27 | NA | CASSLYRQGDEQYF | TGTGCCAGCAGTTTATACCGCCAGGGCGACGAGCAGTACTTC
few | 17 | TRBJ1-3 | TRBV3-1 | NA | CASSQAPVGSSGNTIYF | TGTGCCAGCAGCCAAGCCCCCGTAGGGTCGTCTGGAAACACCATATATTTT
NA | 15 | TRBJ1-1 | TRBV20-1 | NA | CSARDHRTVNTEAFF | TGCAGTGCTAGAGACCACAGGACGGTGAACACTGAAGCTTTCTTT
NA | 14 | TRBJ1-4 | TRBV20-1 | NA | CSARGGETNEKLFF | TGCAGTGCTAGAGGGGGGGAAACGAATGAAAAACTGTTTTTT
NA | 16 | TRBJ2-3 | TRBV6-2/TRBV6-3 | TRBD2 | CASSHVAGRYTYTQYF | TGTGCCAGCAGCCACGTAGCGGGGCGATACACATATACGCAGTATTTT
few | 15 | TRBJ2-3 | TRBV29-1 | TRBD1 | CSVQPSGTATDTQYF | TGCAGCGTTCAGCCCTCCGGGACAGCCACAGATACGCAGTATTTT
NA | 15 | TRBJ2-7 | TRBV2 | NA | CASRKIAASRNEQYF | TGTGCCAGCAGAAAAATAGCGGCTAGCCGCAATGAGCAGTACTTC
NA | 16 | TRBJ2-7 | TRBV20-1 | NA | CSASKFGQGSSYEQYF | TGCAGTGCTAGTAAATTCGGTCAGGGGAGCTCCTACGAGCAGTACTTC
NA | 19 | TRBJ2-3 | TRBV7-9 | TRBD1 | CASSLGDRALKPGTDTQYF | TGTGCCAGCAGCTTAGGGGACAGGGCCCTCAAGCCCGGCACAGATACGCAGTATTTT
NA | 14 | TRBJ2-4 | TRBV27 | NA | CASPTRRAKNIQYF | TGTGCCAGCCCCACGCGGAGGGCCAAAAACATTCAGTACTTC
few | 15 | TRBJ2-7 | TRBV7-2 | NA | CASSLNPGPAYEQYF | TGTGCCAGCAGCTTAAACCCGGGCCCAGCCTACGAGCAGTACTTC
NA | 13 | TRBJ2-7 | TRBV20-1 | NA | CSAKGTTPYEQYF | TGCAGTGCTAAAGGGACGACTCCCTACGAGCAGTACTTC
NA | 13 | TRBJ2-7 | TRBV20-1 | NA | CSAVPLGSYEQYF | TGCAGTGCTGTGCCCCTGGGCTCCTACGAGCAGTACTTC
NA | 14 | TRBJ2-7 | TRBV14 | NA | CASRSGGSTYEQYF | TGTGCCAGCAGGAGTGGGGGTTCCACCTACGAGCAGTACTTC
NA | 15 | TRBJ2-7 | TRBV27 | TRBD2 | CASSRTSGVTYEQYF | TGTGCCAGCAGTCGAACTAGCGGGGTAACCTACGAGCAGTACTTC
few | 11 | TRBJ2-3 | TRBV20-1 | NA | CSASSLDTQYF | TGCAGTGCTAGTTCTCTAGATACGCAGTATTTT
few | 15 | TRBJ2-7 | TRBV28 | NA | CASSLFTRVAYEQYF | TGTGCCAGCAGTTTATTCACCAGGGTTGCCTACGAGCAGTACTTC
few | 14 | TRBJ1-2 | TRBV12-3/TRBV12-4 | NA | CASSRRRSNYGYTF | TGTGCCAGCAGCCGTAGACGGTCTAACTATGGCTACACCTTC
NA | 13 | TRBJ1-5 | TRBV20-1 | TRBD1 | CSAVSTGGQPQHF | TGCAGTGCCGTCTCCACAGGGGGTCAGCCCCAGCATTTT
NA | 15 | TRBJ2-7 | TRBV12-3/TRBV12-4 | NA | CASSANTLSAYEQYF | TGTGCCAGCAGTGCGAACACTCTGAGCGCCTACGAGCAGTACTTC
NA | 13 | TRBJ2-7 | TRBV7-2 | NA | CASSRFSDYEQYF | TGTGCCAGCAGCCGGTTTAGCGACTACGAGCAGTACTTC
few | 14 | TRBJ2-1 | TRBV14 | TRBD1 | CASSQTGGRNEQFF | TGTGCCAGCAGCCAAACAGGGGGTAGGAATGAGCAGTTCTTC
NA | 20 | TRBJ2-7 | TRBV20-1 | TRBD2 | CSARITPRLAGGYSNNEQYF | TGCAGTGCTAGAATCACACCAAGACTAGCGGGAGGGTATTCAAACAATGAGCAGTACTTC
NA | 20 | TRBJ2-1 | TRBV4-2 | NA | CASSLRSWSAGFSSYNEQFF | TGTGCCAGCAGCTTGAGGTCGTGGTCAGCGGGTTTTAGCTCCTACAATGAGCAGTTCTTC
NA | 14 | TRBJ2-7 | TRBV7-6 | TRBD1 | CARSSAGTGVEQYF | TGTGCCCGCAGCTCCGCCGGGACAGGGGTCGAGCAGTACTTC
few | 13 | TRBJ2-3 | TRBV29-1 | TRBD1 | CSGTGGLSNTQYF | TGCAGCGGGACAGGGGGCTTGAGTAATACGCAGTATTTT
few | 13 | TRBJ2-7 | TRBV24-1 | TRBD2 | CATSDSSGNEQYF | TGTGCCACCAGTGATTCTAGCGGGAATGAGCAGTACTTC
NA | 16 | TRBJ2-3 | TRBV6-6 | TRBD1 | CASSYRSTGSGDTQYF | TGTGCCAGCAGTTACCGATCGACAGGGTCCGGGGATACGCAGTATTTT
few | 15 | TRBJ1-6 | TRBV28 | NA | CASSSREGVGSPLHF | TGTGCCAGCAGTTCGAGGGAGGGAGTGGGGTCACCCCTCCACTTT